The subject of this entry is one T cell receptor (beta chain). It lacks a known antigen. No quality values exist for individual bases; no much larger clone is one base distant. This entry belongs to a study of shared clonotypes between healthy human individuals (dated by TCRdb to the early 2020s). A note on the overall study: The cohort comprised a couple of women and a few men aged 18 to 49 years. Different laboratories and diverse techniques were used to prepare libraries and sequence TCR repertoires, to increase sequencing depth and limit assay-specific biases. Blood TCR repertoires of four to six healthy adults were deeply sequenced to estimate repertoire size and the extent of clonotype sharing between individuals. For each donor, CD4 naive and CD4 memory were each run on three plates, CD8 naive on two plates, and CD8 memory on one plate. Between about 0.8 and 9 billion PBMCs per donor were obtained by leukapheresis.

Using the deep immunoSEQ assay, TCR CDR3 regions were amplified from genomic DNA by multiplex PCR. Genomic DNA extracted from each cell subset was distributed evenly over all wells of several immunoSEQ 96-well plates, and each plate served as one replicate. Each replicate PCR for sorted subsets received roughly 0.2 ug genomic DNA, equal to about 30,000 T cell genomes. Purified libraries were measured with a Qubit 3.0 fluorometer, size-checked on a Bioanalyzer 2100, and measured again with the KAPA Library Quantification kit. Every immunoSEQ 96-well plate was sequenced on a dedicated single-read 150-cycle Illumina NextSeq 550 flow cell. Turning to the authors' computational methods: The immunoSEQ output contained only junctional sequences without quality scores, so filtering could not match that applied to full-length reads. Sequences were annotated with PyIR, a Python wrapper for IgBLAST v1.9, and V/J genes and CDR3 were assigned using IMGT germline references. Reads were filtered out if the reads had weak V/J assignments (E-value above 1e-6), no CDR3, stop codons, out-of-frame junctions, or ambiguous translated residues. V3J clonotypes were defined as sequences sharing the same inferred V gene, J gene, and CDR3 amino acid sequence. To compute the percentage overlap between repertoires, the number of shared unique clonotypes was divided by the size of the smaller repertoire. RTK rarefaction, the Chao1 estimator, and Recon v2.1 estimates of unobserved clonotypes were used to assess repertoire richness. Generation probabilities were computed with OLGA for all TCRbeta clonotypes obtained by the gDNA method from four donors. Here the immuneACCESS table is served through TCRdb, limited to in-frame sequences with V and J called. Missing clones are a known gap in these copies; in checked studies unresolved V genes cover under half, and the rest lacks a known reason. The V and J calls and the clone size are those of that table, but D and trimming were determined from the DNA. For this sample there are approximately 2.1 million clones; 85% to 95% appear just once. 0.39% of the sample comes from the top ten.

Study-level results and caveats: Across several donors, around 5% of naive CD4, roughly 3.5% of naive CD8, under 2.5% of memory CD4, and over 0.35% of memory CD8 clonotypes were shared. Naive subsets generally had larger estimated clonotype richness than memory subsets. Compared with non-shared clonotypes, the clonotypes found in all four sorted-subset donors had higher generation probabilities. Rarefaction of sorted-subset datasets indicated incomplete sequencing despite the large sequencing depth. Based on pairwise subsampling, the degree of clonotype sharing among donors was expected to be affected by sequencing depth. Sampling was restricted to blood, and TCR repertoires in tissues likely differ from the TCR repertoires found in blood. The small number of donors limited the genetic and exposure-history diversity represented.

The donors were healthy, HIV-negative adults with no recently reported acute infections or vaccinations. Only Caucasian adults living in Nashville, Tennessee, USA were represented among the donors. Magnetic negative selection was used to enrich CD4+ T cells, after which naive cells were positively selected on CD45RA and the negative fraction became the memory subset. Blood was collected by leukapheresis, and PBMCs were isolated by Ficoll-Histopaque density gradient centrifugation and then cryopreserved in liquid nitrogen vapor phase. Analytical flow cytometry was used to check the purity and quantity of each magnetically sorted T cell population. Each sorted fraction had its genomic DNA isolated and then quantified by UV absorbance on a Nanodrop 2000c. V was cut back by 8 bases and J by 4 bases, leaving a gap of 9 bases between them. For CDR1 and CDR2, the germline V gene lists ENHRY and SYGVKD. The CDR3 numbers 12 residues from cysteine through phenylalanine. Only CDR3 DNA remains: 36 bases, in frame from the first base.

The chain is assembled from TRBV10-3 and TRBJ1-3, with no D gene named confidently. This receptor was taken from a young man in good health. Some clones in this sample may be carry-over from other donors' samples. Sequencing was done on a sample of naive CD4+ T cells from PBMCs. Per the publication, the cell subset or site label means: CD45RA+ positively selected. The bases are TGTGCCATCCAACCGACAGGAAACACCATATATTTT. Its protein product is CAIQPTGNTIYF.